This T cell receptor beta chain derives from a study of graft-versus-host responses after intestinal transplantation. About the research overall: Induction with anti-thymocyte globulin, then tacrolimus and steroids for roughly three years, was given to all recipients.

TCRdb's copy holds only in-frame clones and misses some; the assay was immunoSEQ multiplex PCR. There are tens of thousands of clones in the sample; approximately 94% occur only once, and about 2% lies in the top ten. Overall study findings and caveats: GvH clones turned up in recipient marrow; some had shown up first in ileum or blood. Individuals carrying graft-donor T cell macrochimerism showed high graft-versus-host to host-versus-graft clonal ratios in allografts. Early declines in HvG clones that occurred post-transplant were associated with peak circulating GvH clone levels.

About this clone itself: Its antigen is as yet unknown.

From germline, CDR1 is MGHRA and CDR2 YSYEKL. Trimming removed 4 bases at V and 5 bases at J, with 14 bases between. CDR3 size: 15 residues. The chain is built from TRBV4-1 and TRBJ2-2; tentatively, D is TRBD2 (6 bases). The input for sequencing was unstimulated CD8+ T cells sorted from spleen or lymph node cells, taken before intestinal transplant. This receptor was taken from a human donor who received an intestinal transplant. The CDR3 DNA sequence: TGCGCCAGCAGCCCCGGGACTCCGGGGACCGGGGAGCTGTTTTTT. Encoded protein: CASSPGTPGTGELFF.